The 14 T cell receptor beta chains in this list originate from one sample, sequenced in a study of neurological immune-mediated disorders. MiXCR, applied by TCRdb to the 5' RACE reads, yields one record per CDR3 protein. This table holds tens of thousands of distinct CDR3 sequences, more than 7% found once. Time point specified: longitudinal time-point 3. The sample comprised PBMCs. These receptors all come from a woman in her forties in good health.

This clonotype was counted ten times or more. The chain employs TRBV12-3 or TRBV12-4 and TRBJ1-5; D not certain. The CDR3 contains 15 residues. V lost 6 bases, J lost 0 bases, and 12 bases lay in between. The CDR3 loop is CASSRDGLSNQPQHF. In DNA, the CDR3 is TGTGCCAGCAGCCGAGACGGACTTAGCAATCAGCCCCAGCATTTT.

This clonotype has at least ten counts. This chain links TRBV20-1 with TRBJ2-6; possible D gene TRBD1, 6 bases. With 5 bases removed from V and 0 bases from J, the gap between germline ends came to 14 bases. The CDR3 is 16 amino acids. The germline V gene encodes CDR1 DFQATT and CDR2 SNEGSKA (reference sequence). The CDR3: CSASPGHHSGANVLTF. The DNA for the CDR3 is TGCAGTGCTTCACCGGGACACCACTCTGGGGCCAACGTCCTGACTTTC.

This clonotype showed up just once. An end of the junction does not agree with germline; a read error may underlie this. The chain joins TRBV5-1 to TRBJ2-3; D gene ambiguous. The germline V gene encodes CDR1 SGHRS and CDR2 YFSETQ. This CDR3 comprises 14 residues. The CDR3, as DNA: TGCGTCAGCAGCTTGGCTATGCAGGCAGATACGCAGTATTTT. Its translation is CVSSLAMQADTQYF.

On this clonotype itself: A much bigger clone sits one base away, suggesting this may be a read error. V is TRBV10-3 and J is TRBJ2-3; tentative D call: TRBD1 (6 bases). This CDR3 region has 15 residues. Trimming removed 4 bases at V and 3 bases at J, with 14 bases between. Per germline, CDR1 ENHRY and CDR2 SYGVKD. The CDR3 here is CAISAGVAGTDTQYF. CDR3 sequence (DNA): TGTGCCATCAGTGCAGGGGTCGCTGGTACAGATACGCAGTATTTT.

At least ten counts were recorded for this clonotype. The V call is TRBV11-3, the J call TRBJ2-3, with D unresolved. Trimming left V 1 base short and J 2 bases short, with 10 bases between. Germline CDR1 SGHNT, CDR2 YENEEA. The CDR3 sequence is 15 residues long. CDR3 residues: CASSLGGRFTDTQYF. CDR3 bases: TGTGCCAGCAGCTTAGGAGGAAGGTTCACAGATACGCAGTATTTT.

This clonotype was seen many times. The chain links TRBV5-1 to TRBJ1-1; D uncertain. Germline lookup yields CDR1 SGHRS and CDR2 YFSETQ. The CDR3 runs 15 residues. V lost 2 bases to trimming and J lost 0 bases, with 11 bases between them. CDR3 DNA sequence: TGCGCCAGCAGCTTTTACTCTAGCCTGAACACTGAAGCTTTCTTT. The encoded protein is CASSFYSSLNTEAFF.

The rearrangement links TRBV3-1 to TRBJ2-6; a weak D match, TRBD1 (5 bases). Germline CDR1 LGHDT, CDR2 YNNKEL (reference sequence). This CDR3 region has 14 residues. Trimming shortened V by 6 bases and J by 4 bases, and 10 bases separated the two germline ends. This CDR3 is CASSKGSGANVLTF. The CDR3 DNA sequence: TGTGCCAGCAGTAAGGGGTCCGGGGCCAACGTCCTGACTTTC.

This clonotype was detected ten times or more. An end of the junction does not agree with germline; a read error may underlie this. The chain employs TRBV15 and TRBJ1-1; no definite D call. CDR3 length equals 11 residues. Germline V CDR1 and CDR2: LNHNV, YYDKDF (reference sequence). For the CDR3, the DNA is TGTGCCACCAGCAGAGATACCGTTTCAGTCTTT. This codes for CATSRDTVSVF.

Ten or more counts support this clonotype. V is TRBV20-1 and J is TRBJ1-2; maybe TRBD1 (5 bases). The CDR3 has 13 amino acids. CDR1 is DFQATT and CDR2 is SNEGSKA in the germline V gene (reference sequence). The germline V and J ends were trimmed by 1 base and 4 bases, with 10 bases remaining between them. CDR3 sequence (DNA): TGCAGTGCTAGAGTGGGGGGTGGCTATGGCTACACCTTC. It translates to CSARVGGGYGYTF.

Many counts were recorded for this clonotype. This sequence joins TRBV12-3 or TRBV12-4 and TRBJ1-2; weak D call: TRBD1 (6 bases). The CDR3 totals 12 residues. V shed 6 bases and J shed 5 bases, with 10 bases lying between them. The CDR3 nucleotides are TGTGCCAGCAGGGGGACACCGTATGGCTACACCTTC. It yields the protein CASRGTPYGYTF.

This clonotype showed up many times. The CDR3 coding sequence is TGTGCCAGCTTAAGGGCGGGGGCGTGGGACAACTATGGCTACACCTTC. Protein: CASLRAGAWDNYGYTF. The V call is TRBV12-3 or TRBV12-4, the J call TRBJ1-2; D is possibly TRBD1 (6 bases). This CDR3 has 16 residues. Trimming took off 8 bases at V and 2 bases at J, with 21 bases between the two ends.

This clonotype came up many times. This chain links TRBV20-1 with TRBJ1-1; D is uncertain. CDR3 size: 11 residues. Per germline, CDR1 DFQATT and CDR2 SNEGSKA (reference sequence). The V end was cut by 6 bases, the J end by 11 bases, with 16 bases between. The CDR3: CSATVGAGAFF. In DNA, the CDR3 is TGCAGTGCCACTGTGGGCGCGGGGGCTTTCTTT.

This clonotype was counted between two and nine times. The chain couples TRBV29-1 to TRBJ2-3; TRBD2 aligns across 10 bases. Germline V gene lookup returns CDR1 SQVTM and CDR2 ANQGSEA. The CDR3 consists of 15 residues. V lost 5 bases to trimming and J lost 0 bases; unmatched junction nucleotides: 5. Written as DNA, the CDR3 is TGCAGCGTTTCTGGACTAGCGGCTAGCACAGATACGCAGTATTTT. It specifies CSVSGLAASTDTQYF.

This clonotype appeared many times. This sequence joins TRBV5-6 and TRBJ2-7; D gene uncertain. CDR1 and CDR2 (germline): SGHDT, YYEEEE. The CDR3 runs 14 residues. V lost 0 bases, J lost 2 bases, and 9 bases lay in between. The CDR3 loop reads CASSLGRPPYEQYF. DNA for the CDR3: TGTGCCAGCAGCTTGGGTCGGCCTCCCTACGAGCAGTACTTC.